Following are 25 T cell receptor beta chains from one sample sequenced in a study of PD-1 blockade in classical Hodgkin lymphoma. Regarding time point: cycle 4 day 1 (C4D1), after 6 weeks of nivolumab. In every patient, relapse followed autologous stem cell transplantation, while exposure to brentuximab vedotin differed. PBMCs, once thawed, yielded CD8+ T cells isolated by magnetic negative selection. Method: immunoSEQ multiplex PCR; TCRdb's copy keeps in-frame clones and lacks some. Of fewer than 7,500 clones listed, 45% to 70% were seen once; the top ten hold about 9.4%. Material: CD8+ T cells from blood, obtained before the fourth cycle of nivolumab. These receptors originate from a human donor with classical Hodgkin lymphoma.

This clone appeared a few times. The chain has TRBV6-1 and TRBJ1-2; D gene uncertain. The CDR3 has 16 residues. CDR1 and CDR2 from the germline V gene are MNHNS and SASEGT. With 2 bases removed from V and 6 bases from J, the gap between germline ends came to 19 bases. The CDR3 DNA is TGTGCCAGCAGTGAAACTCGTAATATTTATCGACATGGCTACACCTTC. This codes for CASSETRNIYRHGYTF.

CDR3 nucleotides: TGTGCCAGCAGCTTACCGATTGGGATGAGCTCCTACGAGCAGTACTTC. Amino acid sequence: CASSLPIGMSSYEQYF. The chain has TRBV7-8 and TRBJ2-7; D unclear. The CDR3 covers 16 residues. V lost 2 bases and J 0 bases, leaving 14 bases between the germline ends. Germline CDR1 reads SGHVS; CDR2 reads FQNEAQ.

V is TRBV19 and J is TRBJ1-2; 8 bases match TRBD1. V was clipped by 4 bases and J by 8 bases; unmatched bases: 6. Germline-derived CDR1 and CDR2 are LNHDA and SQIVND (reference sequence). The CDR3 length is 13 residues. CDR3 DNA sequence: TGTGCCAGTAGTACCCGGACAGGGCAAGGCTACACCTTC. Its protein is CASSTRTGQGYTF.

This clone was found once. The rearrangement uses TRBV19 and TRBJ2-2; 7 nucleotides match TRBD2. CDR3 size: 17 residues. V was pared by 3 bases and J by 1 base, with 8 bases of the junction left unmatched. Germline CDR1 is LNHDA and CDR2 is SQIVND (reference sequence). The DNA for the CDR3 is TGTGCCAGTAGTATCTCATGGGCTAGCGGGAACACCGGGGAGCTGTTTTTT. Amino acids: CASSISWASGNTGELFF.

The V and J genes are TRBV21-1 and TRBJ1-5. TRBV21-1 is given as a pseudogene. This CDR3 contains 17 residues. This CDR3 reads CASSKQPRGASNQPQHF. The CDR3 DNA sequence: TGTGCCAGCAGCAAACAGCCCCGGGGCGCTAGCAATCAGCCCCAGCATTTT.

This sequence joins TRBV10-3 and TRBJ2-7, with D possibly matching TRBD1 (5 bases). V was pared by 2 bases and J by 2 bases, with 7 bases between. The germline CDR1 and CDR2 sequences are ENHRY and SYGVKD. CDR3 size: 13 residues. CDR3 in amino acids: CAISEGQTYEQYF. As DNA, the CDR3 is TGTGCCATCAGTGAGGGACAAACCTACGAGCAGTACTTC.

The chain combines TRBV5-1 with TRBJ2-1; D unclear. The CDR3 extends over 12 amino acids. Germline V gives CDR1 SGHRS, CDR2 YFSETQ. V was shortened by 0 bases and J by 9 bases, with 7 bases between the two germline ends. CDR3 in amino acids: CASSLGGLEQFF. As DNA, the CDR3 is TGCGCCAGCAGCTTGGGGGGTCTTGAGCAGTTCTTC.

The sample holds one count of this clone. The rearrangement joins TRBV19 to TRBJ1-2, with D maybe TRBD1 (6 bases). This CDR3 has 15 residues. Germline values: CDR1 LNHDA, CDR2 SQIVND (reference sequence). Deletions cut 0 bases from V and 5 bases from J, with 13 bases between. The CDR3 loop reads CASSIDGGLPYGYTF. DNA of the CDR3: TGTGCCAGTAGTATAGACGGGGGCCTCCCGTATGGCTACACCTTC.

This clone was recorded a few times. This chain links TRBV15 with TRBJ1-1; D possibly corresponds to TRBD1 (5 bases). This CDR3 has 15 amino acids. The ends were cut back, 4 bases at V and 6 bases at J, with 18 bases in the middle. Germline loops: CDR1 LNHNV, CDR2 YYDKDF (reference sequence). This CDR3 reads CATSKSRAGTAEAFF. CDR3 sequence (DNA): TGTGCCACCAGCAAATCCCGGGCGGGGACCGCTGAAGCTTTCTTT. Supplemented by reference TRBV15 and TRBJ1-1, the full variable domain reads DAMVIQNPRYQVTQFGKPVTLSCSQTLNHNVMYWYQQKSSQAPKLLFHYYDKDFNNEADTPDNFQSRRPNTSFCFLDIRSPGLGDTAMYLCATSKSRAGTAEAFFGQGTRLTVV.

CDR3 DNA: TGTGCCTGGACCGGGACAGGGGATTGGGGCTATGGCTACACCTTC. Translation: CAWTGTGDWGYGYTF. This sequence joins TRBV30 and TRBJ1-2, with TRBD1 matching 10 bases. This CDR3 region has 15 residues. Germline loops: CDR1 GTSNPN, CDR2 SVGIG (reference sequence). The V and J ends lost 4 bases and 4 bases, in that order; junction bases with no gene match: 9.

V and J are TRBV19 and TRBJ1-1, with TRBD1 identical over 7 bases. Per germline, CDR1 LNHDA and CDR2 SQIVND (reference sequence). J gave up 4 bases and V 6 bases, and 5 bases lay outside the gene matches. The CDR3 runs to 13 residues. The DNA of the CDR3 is TGTGCCAGTAGGATGTCAGGGGGCACTGAAGCTTTCTTT. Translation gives CASRMSGGTEAFF.

The CDR3 is CASSEEGALSSYNEQFF. The CDR3 DNA reads TGTGCCAGCAGTGAGGAGGGGGCACTAAGCTCCTACAATGAGCAGTTCTTC. V is TRBV2 and J is TRBJ2-1, with D possibly being TRBD1 (7 bases). The CDR3 consists of 17 residues. Germline CDR1 reads SNHLY; CDR2 reads FYNNEI. V was shortened by 3 bases and J by 0 bases, with 15 bases between the two germline ends.

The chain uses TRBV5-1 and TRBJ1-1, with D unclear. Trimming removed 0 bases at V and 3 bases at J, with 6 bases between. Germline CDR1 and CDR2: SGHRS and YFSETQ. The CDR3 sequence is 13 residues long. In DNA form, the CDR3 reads TGCGCCAGCAGCTTGGAAGAATACACTGAAGCTTTCTTT. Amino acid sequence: CASSLEEYTEAFF.

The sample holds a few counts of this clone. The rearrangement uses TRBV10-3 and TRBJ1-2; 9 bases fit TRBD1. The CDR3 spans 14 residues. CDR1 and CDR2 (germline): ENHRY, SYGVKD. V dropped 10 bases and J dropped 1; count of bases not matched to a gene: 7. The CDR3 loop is CASLPGQGNYGYTF. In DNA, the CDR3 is TGTGCCAGCTTACCGGGACAGGGTAACTATGGCTACACCTTC.

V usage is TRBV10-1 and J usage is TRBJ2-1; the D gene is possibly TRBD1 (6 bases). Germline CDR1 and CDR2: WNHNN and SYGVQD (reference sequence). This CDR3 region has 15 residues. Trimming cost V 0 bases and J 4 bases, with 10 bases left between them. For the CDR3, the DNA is TGCGCCAGCAGTGAGTCGCAGGGGCGATACAATGAGCAGTTCTTC. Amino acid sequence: CASSESQGRYNEQFF.

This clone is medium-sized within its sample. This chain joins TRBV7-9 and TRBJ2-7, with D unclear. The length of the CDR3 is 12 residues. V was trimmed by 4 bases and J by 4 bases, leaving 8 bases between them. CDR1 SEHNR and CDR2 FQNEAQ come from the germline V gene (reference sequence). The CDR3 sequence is CASSWDEYEQYF. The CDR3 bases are TGTGCCAGCAGCTGGGATGAATACGAGCAGTACTTC.

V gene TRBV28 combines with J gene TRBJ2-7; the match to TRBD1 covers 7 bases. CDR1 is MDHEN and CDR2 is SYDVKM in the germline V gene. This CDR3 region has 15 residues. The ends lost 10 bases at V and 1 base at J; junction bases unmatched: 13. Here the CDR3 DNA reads TGTGCCACTTACCCGGACAGGTCAGGTTCCTACGAGCAGTACTTC. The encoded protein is CATYPDRSGSYEQYF.

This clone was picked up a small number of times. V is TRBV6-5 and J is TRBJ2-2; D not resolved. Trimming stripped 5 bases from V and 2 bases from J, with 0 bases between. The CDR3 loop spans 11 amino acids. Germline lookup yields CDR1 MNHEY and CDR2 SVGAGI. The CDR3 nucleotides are TGTGCCAGCAGTAACACCGGGGAGCTGTTTTTT. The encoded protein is CASSNTGELFF.

This CDR3 reads CASSLEGGYNEQFF. The CDR3, as DNA: TGTGCCAGCAGCTTAGAAGGGGGTTACAATGAGCAGTTCTTC. The chain combines TRBV11-3 with TRBJ2-1; D perhaps matches TRBD1 (6 bases). Germline V lookup: CDR1 SGHNT, CDR2 YENEEA. CDR3 length equals 14 residues. The V and J ends lost 0 bases and 4 bases respectively, with 7 bases between them.

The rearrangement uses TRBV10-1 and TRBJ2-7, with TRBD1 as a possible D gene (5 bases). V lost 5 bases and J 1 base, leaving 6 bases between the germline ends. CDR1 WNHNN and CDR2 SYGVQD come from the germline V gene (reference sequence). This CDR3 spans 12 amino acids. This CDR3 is CASSQGSYEQYF. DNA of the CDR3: TGCGCCAGCAGTCAGGGTTCCTACGAGCAGTACTTC.

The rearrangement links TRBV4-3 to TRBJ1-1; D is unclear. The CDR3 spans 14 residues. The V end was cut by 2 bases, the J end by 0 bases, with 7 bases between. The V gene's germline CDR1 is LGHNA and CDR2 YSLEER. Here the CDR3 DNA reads TGCGCCAGCAGCCAAACGGGAGTGAACACTGAAGCTTTCTTT. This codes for CASSQTGVNTEAFF.

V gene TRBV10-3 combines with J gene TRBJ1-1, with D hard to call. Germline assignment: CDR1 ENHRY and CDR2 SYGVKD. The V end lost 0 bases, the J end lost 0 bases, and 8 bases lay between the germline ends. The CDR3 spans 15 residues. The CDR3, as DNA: TGTGCCATCAGTGAGTCTGGGGAATTGAACACTGAAGCTTTCTTT. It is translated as CAISESGELNTEAFF.

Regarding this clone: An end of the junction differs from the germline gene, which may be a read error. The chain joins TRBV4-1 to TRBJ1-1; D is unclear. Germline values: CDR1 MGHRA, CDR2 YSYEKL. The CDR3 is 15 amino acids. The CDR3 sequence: CASSQNSAMNTEAFF. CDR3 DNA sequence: TGTGCCAGCAGCCAAAACTCTGCTATGAACACTGAAGCTTTCTTT.

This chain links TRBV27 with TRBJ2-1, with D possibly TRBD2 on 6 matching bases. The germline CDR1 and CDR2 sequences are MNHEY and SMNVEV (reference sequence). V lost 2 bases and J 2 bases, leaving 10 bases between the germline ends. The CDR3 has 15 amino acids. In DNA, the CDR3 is TGTGCCAGCAGTTTACGGGCTAGCGCCTACAATGAGCAGTTCTTC. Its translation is CASSLRASAYNEQFF.

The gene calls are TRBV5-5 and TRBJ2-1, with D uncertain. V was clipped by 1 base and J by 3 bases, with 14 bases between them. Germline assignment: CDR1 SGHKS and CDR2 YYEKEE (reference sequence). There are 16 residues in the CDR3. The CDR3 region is CASSLFGRGSYNEQFF. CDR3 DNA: TGTGCCAGCAGCTTGTTTGGCAGAGGTAGCTACAATGAGCAGTTCTTC. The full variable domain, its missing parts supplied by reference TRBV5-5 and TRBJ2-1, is DAGVTQSPTHLIKTRGQQVTLRCSPISGHKSVSWYQQVLGQGPQFIFQYYEKEERGRGNFPDRFSARQFPNYSSELNVNALLLGDSALYLCASSLFGRGSYNEQFFGPGTRLTVL.